This T cell receptor (beta chain) was captured by sequencing in a study of CD8 T cells in Susac syndrome. Trimming cost V 4 bases and J 4 bases; bases outside gene matches: 6. The CDR3 runs to 14 residues. Germline V CDR1 and CDR2: SGDLS, YYNGEE. RNA, at about 0.5 to 1 ug, was reverse transcribed with random hexamers. Each CDR3 protein gets one entry after TCRdb re-called the immunoSEQ multiplex PCR reads with MiXCR. Seen here are about 49,000 distinct CDR3 sequences, roughly 93% observed once, and the top ten hold approximately 0.53%. Sequencing was carried out using CD8+ T cells from PBMCs. The source of this sequence is a human donor in good health. J is TRBJ2-7 and V is TRBV9, with 9 nucleotides matching TRBD1. The CDR3 sequence is CASSPKDRGYEQYF. CDR3 in DNA: TGTGCCAGCAGCCCCAAGGACAGGGGTTACGAGCAGTACTTC.